Reported below is one TCR beta chain. Its antigen is currently unknown. Germline V lookup: CDR1 MNHNY, CDR2 SVGAGI (reference sequence). The CDR3 runs to 15 residues. V was shortened by 0 bases and J by 1 base, with 9 bases between the two germline ends. These data belong to a study of cytomegalovirus exposure and HLA in healthy donors. Study results and limitations: The study put roughly 160 TCR beta chains on its list as cytomegalovirus-associated. A later analysis linked a missense variant in DCLRE1C to the trimming of TCR beta V and J genes.

The PCR used 60 Vbeta and 13 Jbeta primers. Profiling relied on immunoSEQ multiplex PCR, and the TCRdb table lists in-frame clones only, not all of them. The top ten hold over 3% of the sample, which has approximately 100,000 clones, about four fifths seen once. The TCR was taken from a woman aged 40 to 50 in good health and CMV-seronegative. The chain joins TRBV6-6 to TRBJ1-1; the D gene is possibly TRBD1 (6 bases). Input material: PBMCs. For the CDR3, the DNA is TGTGCCAGCAGTTACTCGGACAGAGCGAACACTGAAGCTTTCTTT. Amino acid sequence: CASSYSDRANTEAFF.